These 14 T cell receptor beta chains were sequenced from one sample in a study of response to subunit inactivated influenza vaccine. TCRdb called the RT-PCR reads again in MiXCR, with one record for every CDR3 protein. Among about 520,000 distinct CDR3 sequences listed, roughly 25% were seen once. The sample in question was CD4+ T cells sorted from PBMCs, obtained 4 to 6 days after vaccination. The receptors shown here come from a man in his fifties who received an inactivated influenza vaccine.

The chain is built from TRBV3-1 and TRBJ2-1; maybe TRBD2 (5 bases). The germline CDR1 and CDR2 sequences are LGHDT and YNNKEL (reference sequence). This CDR3 has 17 residues. The V gene lost 0 bases and the J gene lost 1 base, with 13 bases spanning the gap. This chain's CDR3 is CASSQDGLSLSYNEQFF. CDR3 nucleotides: TGTGCCAGCAGCCAAGATGGACTCTCCCTGTCCTACAATGAGCAGTTCTTC.

The sample holds many counts of this clonotype. The J gene is TRBJ1-3, the V gene TRBV15; D is unclear. Germline CDR1 and CDR2: LNHNV and YYDKDF (reference sequence). Trimming cost V 6 bases and J 0 bases, with 9 bases left between them. The CDR3 consists of 14 residues. CDR3 protein: CATSAQRSGNTIYF. The DNA of the CDR3 is TGTGCCACCAGTGCACAGCGCTCTGGAAACACCATATATTTT.

There are a few counts of this clonotype. V usage is TRBV12-3 or TRBV12-4 and J usage is TRBJ1-5, with 9 bases fitting TRBD1. Trimming removed 6 bases from V and 6 bases from J; junction bases left unmatched: 9. This CDR3 is built from 15 residues. The CDR3 sequence: CASSWGQGWGQPQHF. CDR3 DNA: TGTGCCAGCAGCTGGGGACAGGGCTGGGGTCAGCCCCAGCATTTT.

This CDR3 is CASSYLPPAARTYEQYF. The CDR3 nucleotides read TGTGCCAGCAGTTACCTACCCCCAGCGGCCCGAACCTACGAGCAGTACTTC. The chain has TRBV6-5 and TRBJ2-7; a weak D match, TRBD2 (5 bases). CDR1 is MNHEY, CDR2 SVGAGI, per germline. This CDR3 is 17 amino acids long. Trimming shortened V by 2 bases and J by 2 bases, and 19 bases separated the two germline ends.

The chain joins TRBV5-1 to TRBJ2-1; 7 bases line up with TRBD2. Trimming at V came to 3 bases and at J to 7 bases, leaving 13 bases not matched to a gene. Germline values: CDR1 SGHRS, CDR2 YFSETQ. CDR3 size: 16 residues. CDR3 sequence (DNA): TGCGCCAGCAGCTCCTTCGGTGGCGGGAGTAGGAATGAGCAGTTCTTC. Protein: CASSSFGGGSRNEQFF. The whole variable domain, filled in from reference TRBV5-1 and TRBJ2-1, reads KAGVTQTPRYLIKTRGQQVTLSCSPISGHRSVSWYQQTPGQGLQFLFEYFSETQRNKGNFPGRFSGRQFSNSRSEMNVSTLELGDSALYLCASSSFGGGSRNEQFFGPGTRLTVL.

This clonotype was counted only a few times. The rearrangement joins TRBV20-1 to TRBJ2-1; D possibly matches TRBD1 or TRBD2 (5 bases each). With 1 base removed from V and 7 bases from J, the gap between germline ends came to 23 bases. This CDR3 is 17 amino acids long. Per germline, CDR1 DFQATT and CDR2 SNEGSKA (reference sequence). This chain's CDR3 is CSARGISGMRGVNEQFF. In DNA form, the CDR3 reads TGCAGTGCTAGAGGAATTTCCGGGATGAGGGGTGTGAATGAGCAGTTCTTC.

In this sample, this clonotype turned up a few times. This chain uses TRBV29-1 with TRBJ2-1; possible D gene TRBD2, 5 bases. Germline CDR1 and CDR2: SQVTM and ANQGSEA. The CDR3 has 15 residues. With 4 bases removed from V and 2 bases from J, the gap between germline ends came to 15 bases. In DNA form, the CDR3 reads TGCAGCGTTGTCGGGGTTCCCCAGGCCTACAATGAGCAGTTCTTC. This gives the protein CSVVGVPQAYNEQFF.

The chain employs TRBV5-1 and TRBJ2-3; weak D call: TRBD2 (5 bases). V was clipped by 3 bases and J by 2 bases, with 22 bases between them. Per the germline V gene, CDR1 is SGHRS and CDR2 is YFSETQ. The CDR3 runs to 18 residues. CDR3 amino acids: CASSSKPLAFVDTDTQYF. The DNA for the CDR3 is TGCGCCAGCAGCTCGAAACCCCTAGCTTTCGTGGACACAGATACGCAGTATTTT.

This clonotype was counted between two and nine times. The rearrangement links TRBV7-9 to TRBJ2-3, with D hard to call. CDR1 is SEHNR and CDR2 is FQNEAQ in the germline V gene (reference sequence). This CDR3 contains 16 residues. The V and J ends lost 1 base and 0 bases respectively, with 11 bases between them. DNA for the CDR3: TGTGCCAGCAGCTTAGACCTTGGCTACAGCACAGATACGCAGTATTTT. Protein: CASSLDLGYSTDTQYF.

This clonotype has a handful of counts. The chain recombines TRBV29-1 with TRBJ2-1, with 10 bases that match TRBD1. CDR3 length equals 14 residues. The germline V gene encodes CDR1 SQVTM and CDR2 ANQGSEA. With 7 bases clipped from V and 9 bases from J, the junction kept 12 bases outside the gene matches. DNA of the CDR3: TGCAGCGCGCGTCCCGGGACAGGGGCGGGTGAGCAGTTCTTC. The encoded protein is CSARPGTGAGEQFF.

This clonotype has only a few counts. V gene TRBV12-3 or TRBV12-4 combines with J gene TRBJ2-7; weak D call: TRBD2 (5 bases). V was shortened by 6 bases and J by 4 bases, with 16 bases between the two germline ends. The CDR3 consists of 14 residues. CDR3 amino acids: CASSPAVRGYEQYF. DNA of the CDR3: TGTGCCAGCAGCCCCGCGGTACGGGGATACGAGCAGTACTTC.

The chain is built from TRBV5-5 and TRBJ2-7, with D maybe TRBD1 (5 bases). Trimming pared 1 base from V and 3 bases from J, leaving 11 bases between. Germline-derived CDR1 and CDR2 are SGHKS and YYEKEE (reference sequence). This CDR3 is 14 amino acids long. CDR3 residues: CASSLQGSDYEQYF. DNA of the CDR3: TGTGCCAGCAGCTTGCAGGGTTCAGACTACGAGCAGTACTTC.

The chain couples TRBV6-1 to TRBJ2-7, with 7 bases identical to TRBD1. The CDR3 consists of 14 residues. The ends lost 7 bases at V and 4 bases at J; junction bases unmatched: 10. Germline CDR1 is MNHNS and CDR2 is SASEGT. The CDR3 DNA is TGTGCCAGCATCCGGGGACAGAATACGTACGAGCAGTACTTC. Translating it yields CASIRGQNTYEQYF.

This clonotype was seen just once. This chain uses TRBV7-8 with TRBJ2-5; possibly TRBD1 for D (6 bases). Germline V CDR1 and CDR2: SGHVS, FQNEAQ. The CDR3 consists of 16 residues. Between the trimmed V and J ends, which lost 4 bases and 1 base, there was a span of 16 bases. DNA for the CDR3: TGTGCCAGCAGCTGGAACAGGGACCCCCGCCAAGAGACCCAGTACTTC. It is translated as CASSWNRDPRQETQYF.